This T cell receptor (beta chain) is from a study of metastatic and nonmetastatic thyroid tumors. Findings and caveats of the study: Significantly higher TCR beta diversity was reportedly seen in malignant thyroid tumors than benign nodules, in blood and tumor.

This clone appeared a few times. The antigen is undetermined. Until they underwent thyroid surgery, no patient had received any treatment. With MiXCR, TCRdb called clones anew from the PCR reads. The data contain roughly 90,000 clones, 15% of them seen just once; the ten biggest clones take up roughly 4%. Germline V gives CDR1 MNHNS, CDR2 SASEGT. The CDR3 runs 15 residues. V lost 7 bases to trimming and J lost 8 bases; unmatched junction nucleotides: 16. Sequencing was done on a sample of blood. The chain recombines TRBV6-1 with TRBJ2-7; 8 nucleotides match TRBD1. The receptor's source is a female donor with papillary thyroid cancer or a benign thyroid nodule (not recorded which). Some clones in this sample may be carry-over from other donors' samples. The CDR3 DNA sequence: TGTGCCAGCATCTCTAGTAGGACAGGGCGATACCAGCAGTACTTC. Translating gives CASISSRTGRYQQYF.